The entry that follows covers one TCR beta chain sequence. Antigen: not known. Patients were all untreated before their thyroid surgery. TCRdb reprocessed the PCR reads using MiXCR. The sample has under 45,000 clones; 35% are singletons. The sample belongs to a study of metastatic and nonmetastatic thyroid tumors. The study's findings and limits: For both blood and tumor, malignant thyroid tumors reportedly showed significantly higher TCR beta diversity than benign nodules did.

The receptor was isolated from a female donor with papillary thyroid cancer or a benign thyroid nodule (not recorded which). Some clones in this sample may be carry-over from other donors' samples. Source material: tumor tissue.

The CDR3 loop is CATSDGGTGAQVTEAFF. As DNA, the CDR3 is TGTGCCACCAGTGATGGAGGGACAGGGGCCCAGGTAACTGAAGCTTTCTTT. The chain employs TRBV24-1 and TRBJ1-1; TRBD1 agrees at 10 bases. With 3 bases clipped from V and 5 bases from J, the junction kept 11 bases outside the gene matches. There are 17 residues in the CDR3. Germline CDR1 is KGHDR and CDR2 is SFDVKD.